These 8 T cell receptor beta chains were sequenced from one sample in a study of blood T cell repertoires in COVID-19. Libraries were prepared by immunoSEQ multiplex PCR; TCRdb keeps only in-frame clonotypes and omits some of them. In the table there are roughly 150,000 clones, about 80% of which are singletons. Sequencing was carried out using peripheral blood. These receptors came from a man between 65 and 80 years old with active or convalescent COVID-19.

The chain is built from TRBV28 and TRBJ1-1; the D gene is possibly TRBD1 (5 bases). V lost 6 bases and J 3 bases, leaving 14 bases between the germline ends. The CDR3 length is 14 residues. Per the germline V gene, CDR1 is MDHEN and CDR2 is SYDVKM. The CDR3 loop reads CASRLPRQYTEAFF. CDR3 bases: TGTGCCAGCAGGCTTCCCCGACAGTACACTGAAGCTTTCTTT.

In its sample, this clone was seen a few times. V gene TRBV6-1 combines with J gene TRBJ1-5; D is ambiguous. In germline, CDR1 is MNHNS, CDR2 SASEGT. This CDR3 region has 15 residues. V was trimmed by 2 bases and J by 0 bases, leaving 8 bases between them. This CDR3 reads CASSETYYSNQPQHF. The CDR3 DNA reads TGTGCCAGCAGTGAAACGTACTATAGCAATCAGCCCCAGCATTTT.

This chain links TRBV9 with TRBJ1-1; D is possibly TRBD1 (6 bases). V was pared by 0 bases and J by 7 bases, with 10 bases between. This CDR3 contains 13 residues. Looked up from germline, CDR1 is SGDLS and CDR2 is YYNGEE. The CDR3 reads CASSVEQGSEAFF. CDR3 in DNA: TGTGCCAGCAGCGTAGAACAGGGTAGTGAAGCTTTCTTT.

The V and J genes are TRBV7-2 and TRBJ2-2, with D unclear. Trimming took 5 bases from V and 0 from J, leaving 10 bases between them. CDR3 length: 15 residues. The V gene's germline CDR1 is SGHTA and CDR2 FQGNSA. DNA for the CDR3: TGTGCCAGCAGCCCCGCCGCAGCGAACACCGGGGAGCTGTTTTTT. The encoded protein is CASSPAAANTGELFF.

This chain links TRBV7-3 with TRBJ1-1, with 7 nucleotides matching TRBD1. This CDR3 is built from 16 residues. From germline, CDR1 is SGHTA and CDR2 FQGTGA. The V segment lost 5 bases and the J segment 1 base; nucleotides outside the gene matches: 10. The CDR3 nucleotides are TGTGCCAGCAGCCCTGAAGGGGGCATCGGGAACACTGAAGCTTTCTTT. Encoded protein: CASSPEGGIGNTEAFF.

This clone was observed a few times. The V and J genes are TRBV7-9 and TRBJ2-7, with a possible D match to TRBD1 (6 bases). Germline CDR1 reads SEHNR; CDR2 reads FQNEAQ (reference sequence). V gave up 1 base and J gave up 3 bases, with 16 bases separating them. This CDR3 comprises 16 residues. The CDR3 DNA reads TGTGCCAGCAGCTTAGGTTCATGGGACACCGACTACGAGCAGTACTTC. Amino acids: CASSLGSWDTDYEQYF.

V usage is TRBV25-1 and J usage is TRBJ1-1, with D maybe TRBD1 (5 bases). The germline gives CDR1 MGHDK, CDR2 SYGVNS. The CDR3 runs 14 residues. The V end was cut by 5 bases, the J end by 0 bases, with 10 bases between. The CDR3 bases are TGTGCCAGCAGTAACGGACATATGAACACTGAAGCTTTCTTT. It translates to CASSNGHMNTEAFF.

The rearrangement uses TRBV15 and TRBJ2-1; D not certain. V was shortened by 1 base and J by 0 bases, with 7 bases between the two germline ends. There are 15 residues in the CDR3. The V gene's germline CDR1 is LNHNV and CDR2 YYDKDF (reference sequence). The CDR3 bases are TGTGCCACCAGCAGAGCGGCGGACTCCTACAATGAGCAGTTCTTC. It is translated as CATSRAADSYNEQFF.